This T cell receptor (beta chain) was identified during a study of cytomegalovirus exposure and HLA in healthy donors. 60 Vbeta and 13 Jbeta primers were used in PCR. Authors' processing steps: An analysis performed later counted 60 million to 90 million unique TCR beta chains (approximately 11 million of them shared). The assay was immunoSEQ multiplex PCR, and TCRdb's table has in-frame clones only and misses some. The D gene and trimming were derived from the DNA, and the V and J assignments and clone size from that table. In the table there are 150,000 to 200,000 clones, 84% of which are singletons. The CDR3 is made up of 13 amino acids. V was clipped by 7 bases and J by 9 bases, with 18 bases between them.

Material for sequencing was PBMCs. This clonotype was sampled from a man between 18 and 35 years old in good health and CMV-seronegative. The chain recombines TRBV6-7 with TRBJ2-5; maybe TRBD2 (6 bases). TRBV6-7 is an ORF, and what it does is uncertain. The CDR3 region is CASTRNGGLAQYF. The DNA of the CDR3 is TGTGCCAGCACCCGTAACGGGGGACTGGCCCAGTACTTC.